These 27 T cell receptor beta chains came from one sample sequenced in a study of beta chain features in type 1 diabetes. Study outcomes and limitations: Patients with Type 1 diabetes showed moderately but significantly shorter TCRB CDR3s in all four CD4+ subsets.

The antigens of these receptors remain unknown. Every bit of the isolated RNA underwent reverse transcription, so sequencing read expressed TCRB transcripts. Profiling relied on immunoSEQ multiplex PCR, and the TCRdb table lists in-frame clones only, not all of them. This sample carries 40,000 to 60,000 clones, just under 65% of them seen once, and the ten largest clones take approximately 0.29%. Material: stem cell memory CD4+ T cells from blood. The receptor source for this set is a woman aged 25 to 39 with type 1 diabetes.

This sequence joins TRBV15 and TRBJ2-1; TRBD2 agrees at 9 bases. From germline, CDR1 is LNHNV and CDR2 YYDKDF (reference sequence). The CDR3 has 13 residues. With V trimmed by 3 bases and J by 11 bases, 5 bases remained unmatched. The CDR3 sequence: CATSSRLAEQQFF. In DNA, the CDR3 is TGTGCCACCAGCAGCCGACTAGCGGAGCAGCAGTTCTTC.

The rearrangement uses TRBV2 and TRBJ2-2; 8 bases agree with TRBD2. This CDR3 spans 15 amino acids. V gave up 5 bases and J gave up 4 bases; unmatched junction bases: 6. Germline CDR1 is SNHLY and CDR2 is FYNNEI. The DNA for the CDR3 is TGTGCCAGCAGTCCAACTAGCGGCGTCACCGGGGAGCTGTTTTTT. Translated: CASSPTSGVTGELFF. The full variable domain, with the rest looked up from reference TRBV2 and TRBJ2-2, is EPEVTQTPSHQVTQMGQEVILRCVPISNHLYFYWYRQILGQKVEFLVSFYNNEISEKSEIFDDQFSVERPDGSNFTLKIRSTKLEDSAMYFCASSPTSGVTGELFFGEGSRLTVL.

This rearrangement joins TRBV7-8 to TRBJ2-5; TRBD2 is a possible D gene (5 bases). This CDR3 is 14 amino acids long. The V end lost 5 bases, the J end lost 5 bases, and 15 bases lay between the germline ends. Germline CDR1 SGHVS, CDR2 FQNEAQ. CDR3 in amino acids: CASSRTRAGETQYF. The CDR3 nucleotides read TGTGCCAGCAGCCGGACGAGGGCCGGGGAGACCCAGTACTTC.

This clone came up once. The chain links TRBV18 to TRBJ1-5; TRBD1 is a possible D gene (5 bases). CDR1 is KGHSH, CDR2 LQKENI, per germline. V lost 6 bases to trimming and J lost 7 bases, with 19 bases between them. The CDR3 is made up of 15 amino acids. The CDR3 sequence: CASSPAGGLSQPQHF. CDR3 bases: TGTGCCAGCTCTCCTGCGGGGGGTCTGTCCCAGCCCCAGCATTTT.

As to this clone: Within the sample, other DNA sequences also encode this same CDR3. CDR3 amino acids: CAWSVLGGNTEAFF. DNA for the CDR3: TGTGCCTGGAGTGTGCTGGGGGGAAACACTGAAGCTTTCTTT. The chain joins TRBV30 to TRBJ1-1; a possible D gene is TRBD1 (5 bases). CDR3 length: 14 residues. CDR1 and CDR2 from the germline V gene are GTSNPN and SVGIG (reference sequence). V was cut by 0 bases and J by 2 bases, with 10 bases left in between.

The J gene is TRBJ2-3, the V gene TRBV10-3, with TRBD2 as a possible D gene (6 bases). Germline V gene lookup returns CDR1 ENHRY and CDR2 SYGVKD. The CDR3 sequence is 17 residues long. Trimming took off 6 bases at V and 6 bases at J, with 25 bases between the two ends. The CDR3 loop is CAISPPREAPYRDTQYF. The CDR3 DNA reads TGTGCCATCAGCCCCCCGAGGGAGGCCCCCTATCGCGATACGCAGTATTTT.

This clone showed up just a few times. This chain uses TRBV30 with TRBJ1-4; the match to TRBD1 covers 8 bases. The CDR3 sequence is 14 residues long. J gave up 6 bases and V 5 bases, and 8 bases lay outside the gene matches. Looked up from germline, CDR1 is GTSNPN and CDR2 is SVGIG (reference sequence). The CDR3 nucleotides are TGTGCCTGGCAAACAGGGGGAAGTGATGAAAAACTGTTTTTT. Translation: CAWQTGGSDEKLFF. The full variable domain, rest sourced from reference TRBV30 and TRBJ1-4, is SQTIHQWPATLVQPVGSPLSLECTVEGTSNPNLYWYRQAAGRGLQLLFYSVGIGQISSEVPQNLSASRPQDRQFILSSKKLLLSDSGFYLCAWQTGGSDEKLFFGSGTQLSVL.

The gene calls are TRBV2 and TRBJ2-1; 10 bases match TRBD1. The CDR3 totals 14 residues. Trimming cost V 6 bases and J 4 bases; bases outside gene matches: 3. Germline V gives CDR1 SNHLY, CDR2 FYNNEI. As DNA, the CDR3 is TGTGCCAGCAGCCCGGACAGGGGGTACAATGAGCAGTTCTTC. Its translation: CASSPDRGYNEQFF.

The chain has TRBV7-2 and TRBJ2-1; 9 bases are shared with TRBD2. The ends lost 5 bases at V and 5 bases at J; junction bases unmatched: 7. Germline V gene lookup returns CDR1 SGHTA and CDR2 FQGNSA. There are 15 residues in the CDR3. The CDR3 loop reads CASSAYSGRDNEQFF. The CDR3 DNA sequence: TGTGCCAGCAGCGCTTATAGCGGGAGAGACAATGAGCAGTTCTTC. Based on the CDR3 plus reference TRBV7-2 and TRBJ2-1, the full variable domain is GAGVSQSPSNKVTEKGKDVELRCDPISGHTALYWYRQSLGQGLEFLIYFQGNSAPDKSGLPSDRFSAERTGGSVSTLTIQRTQQEDSAVYLCASSAYSGRDNEQFFGPGTRLTVL.

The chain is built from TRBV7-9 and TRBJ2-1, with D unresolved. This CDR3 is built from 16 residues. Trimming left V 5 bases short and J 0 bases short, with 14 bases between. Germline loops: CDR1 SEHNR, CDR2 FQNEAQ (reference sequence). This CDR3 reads CASSPGQLSSYNEQFF. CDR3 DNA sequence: TGTGCCAGCAGCCCTGGGCAGCTAAGCTCCTACAATGAGCAGTTCTTC.

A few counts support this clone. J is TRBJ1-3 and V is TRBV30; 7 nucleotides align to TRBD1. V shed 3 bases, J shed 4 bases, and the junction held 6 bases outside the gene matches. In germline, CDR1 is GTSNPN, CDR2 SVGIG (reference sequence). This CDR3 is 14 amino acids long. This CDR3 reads CAWRDGTVGNTIYF. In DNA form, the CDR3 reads TGTGCCTGGAGAGACGGGACAGTGGGAAACACCATATATTTT. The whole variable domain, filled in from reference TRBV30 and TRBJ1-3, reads SQTIHQWPATLVQPVGSPLSLECTVEGTSNPNLYWYRQAAGRGLQLLFYSVGIGQISSEVPQNLSASRPQDRQFILSSKKLLLSDSGFYLCAWRDGTVGNTIYFGEGSWLTVV.

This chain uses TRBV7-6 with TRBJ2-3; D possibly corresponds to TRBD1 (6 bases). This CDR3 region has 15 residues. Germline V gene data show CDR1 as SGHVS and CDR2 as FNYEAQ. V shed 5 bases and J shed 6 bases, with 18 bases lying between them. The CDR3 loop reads CASSVSWGRSDTQYF. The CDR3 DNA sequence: TGTGCCAGCAGCGTGAGTTGGGGGCGATCCGATACGCAGTATTTT.

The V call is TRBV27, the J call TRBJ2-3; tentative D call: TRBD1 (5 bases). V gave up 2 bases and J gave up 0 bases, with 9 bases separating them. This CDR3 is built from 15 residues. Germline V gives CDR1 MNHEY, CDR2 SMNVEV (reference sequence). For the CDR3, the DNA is TGTGCCAGCAGTTTAAGGGGCGATAGCACAGATACGCAGTATTTT. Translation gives CASSLRGDSTDTQYF.

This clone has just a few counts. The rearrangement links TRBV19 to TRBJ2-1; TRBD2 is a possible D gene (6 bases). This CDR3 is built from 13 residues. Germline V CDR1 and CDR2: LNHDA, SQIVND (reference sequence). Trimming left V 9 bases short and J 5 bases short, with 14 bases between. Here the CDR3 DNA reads TGTGCCAGCTCGGAACTAGCCGACAATGAGCAGTTCTTC. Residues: CASSELADNEQFF.

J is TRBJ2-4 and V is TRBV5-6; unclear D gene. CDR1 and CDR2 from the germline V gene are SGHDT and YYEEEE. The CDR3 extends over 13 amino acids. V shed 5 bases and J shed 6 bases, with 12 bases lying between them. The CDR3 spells CASSSWSSNIQYF. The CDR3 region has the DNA TGTGCCAGCAGTAGTTGGAGTTCAAACATTCAGTACTTC.

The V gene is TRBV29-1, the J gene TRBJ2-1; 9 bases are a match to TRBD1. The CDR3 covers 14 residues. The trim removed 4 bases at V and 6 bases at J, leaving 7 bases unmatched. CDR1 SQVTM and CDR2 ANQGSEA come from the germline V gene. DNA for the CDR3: TGCAGCGTTGTACGGGACAGGGCGGGCAATGAGCAGTTCTTC. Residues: CSVVRDRAGNEQFF.

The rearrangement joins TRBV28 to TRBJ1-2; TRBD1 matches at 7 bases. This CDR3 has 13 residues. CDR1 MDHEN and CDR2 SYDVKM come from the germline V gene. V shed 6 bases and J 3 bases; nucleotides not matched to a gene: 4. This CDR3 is CASSSGQDYGYTF. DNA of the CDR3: TGTGCCAGCAGCTCAGGACAGGACTATGGCTACACCTTC.

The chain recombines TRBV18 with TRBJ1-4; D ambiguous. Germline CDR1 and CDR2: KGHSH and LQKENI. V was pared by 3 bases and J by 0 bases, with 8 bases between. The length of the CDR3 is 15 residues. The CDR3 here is CASSPGAATNEKLFF. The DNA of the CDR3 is TGTGCCAGCTCACCTGGAGCAGCAACTAATGAAAAACTGTTTTTT.

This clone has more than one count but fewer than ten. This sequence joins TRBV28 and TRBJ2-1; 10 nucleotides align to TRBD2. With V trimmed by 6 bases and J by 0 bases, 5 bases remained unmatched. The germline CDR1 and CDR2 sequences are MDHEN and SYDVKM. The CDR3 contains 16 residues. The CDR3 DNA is TGTGCCAGCAGATCTAGCGGGGGTCTCTCCTACAATGAGCAGTTCTTC. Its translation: CASRSSGGLSYNEQFF.

In nucleotides, the CDR3 is TGTGCCACCAGTCGTGGACAGGTTAATGAAAAACTGTTTTTT. This codes for CATSRGQVNEKLFF. The rearrangement joins TRBV15 to TRBJ1-4, with 7 bases aligning to TRBD1. The trim removed 6 bases at V and 4 bases at J, leaving 5 bases unmatched. The germline V gene has CDR1 LNHNV and CDR2 YYDKDF (reference sequence). The CDR3 spans 14 residues.

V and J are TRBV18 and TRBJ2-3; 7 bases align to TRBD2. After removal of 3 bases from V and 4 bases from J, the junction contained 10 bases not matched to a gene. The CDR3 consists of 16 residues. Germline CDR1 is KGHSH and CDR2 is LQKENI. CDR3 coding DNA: TGTGCCAGCTCACCCAACGCGGGAGTGCGATCAGATACGCAGTATTTT. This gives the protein CASSPNAGVRSDTQYF.

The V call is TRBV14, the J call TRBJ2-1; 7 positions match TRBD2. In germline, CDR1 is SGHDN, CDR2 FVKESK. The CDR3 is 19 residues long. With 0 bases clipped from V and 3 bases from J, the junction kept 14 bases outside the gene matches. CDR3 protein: CASSQDRPGLAVIYNEQFF. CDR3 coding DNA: TGTGCCAGCAGCCAAGATCGCCCTGGGCTAGCGGTGATCTACAATGAGCAGTTCTTC.

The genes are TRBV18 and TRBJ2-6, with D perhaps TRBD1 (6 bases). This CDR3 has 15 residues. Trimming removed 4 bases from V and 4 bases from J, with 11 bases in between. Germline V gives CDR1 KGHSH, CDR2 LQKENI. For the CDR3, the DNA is TGTGCCAGCTCACACACGACAGGAGGGGCCAACGTCCTGACTTTC. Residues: CASSHTTGGANVLTF. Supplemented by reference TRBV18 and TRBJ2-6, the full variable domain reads NAGVMQNPRHLVRRRGQEARLRCSPMKGHSHVYWYRQLPEEGLKFMVYLQKENIIDESGMPKERFSAEFPKEGPSILRIQQVVRGDSAAYFCASSHTTGGANVLTFGAGSRLTVL.

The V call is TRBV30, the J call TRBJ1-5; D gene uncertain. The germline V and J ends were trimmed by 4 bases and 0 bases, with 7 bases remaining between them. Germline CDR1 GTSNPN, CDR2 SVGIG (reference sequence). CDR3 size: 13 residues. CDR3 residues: CAWNRNSNQPQHF. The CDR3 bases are TGTGCCTGGAACAGAAATAGCAATCAGCCCCAGCATTTT.

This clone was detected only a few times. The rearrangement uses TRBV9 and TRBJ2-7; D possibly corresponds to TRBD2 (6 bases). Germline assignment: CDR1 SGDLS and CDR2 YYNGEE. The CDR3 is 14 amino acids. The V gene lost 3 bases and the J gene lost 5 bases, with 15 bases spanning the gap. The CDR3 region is CASSGGGGAHEQYF. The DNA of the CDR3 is TGTGCCAGCAGCGGAGGCGGAGGGGCCCACGAGCAGTACTTC.

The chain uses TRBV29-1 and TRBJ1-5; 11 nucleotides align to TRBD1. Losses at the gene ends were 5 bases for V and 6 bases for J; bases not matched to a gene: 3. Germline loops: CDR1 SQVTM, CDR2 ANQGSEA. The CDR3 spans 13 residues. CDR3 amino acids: CSVWTGGGQPQHF. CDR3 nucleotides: TGCAGCGTTTGGACAGGGGGCGGTCAGCCCCAGCATTTT.

CDR3 amino acids: CASSFTGGEGETQYF. The CDR3 region has the DNA TGTGCCAGCAGCTTTACAGGGGGCGAGGGAGAGACCCAGTACTTC. The rearrangement links TRBV11-2 to TRBJ2-5, with TRBD1 identical over 9 bases. The junction had 6 bases not matched to a gene; V was cut back by 3 bases and J by 4 bases. This CDR3 is 15 amino acids long. Germline V CDR1 and CDR2: SGHAT, FQNNGV. The whole variable domain, filled in from reference TRBV11-2 and TRBJ2-5, reads EAGVAQSPRYKIIEKRQSVAFWCNPISGHATLYWYQQILGQGPKLLIQFQNNGVVDDSQLPKDRFSAERLKGVDSTLKIQPAKLEDSAVYLCASSFTGGEGETQYFGPGTRLLVL.